Below are 21 T cell receptor beta chains sequenced from a single sample in a study of tumor and adjacent non-tumor tissue in lung cancer (dated by TCRdb to 2016 to 2019). Library preparation used multiplex PCR. Sequencing was performed on an Illumina HiSeq 2500. Following protocols modified from ARM-PCR, the researchers constructed TCRbeta libraries through three rounds of nested PCR with primers (Table S4). Through fastp at Q25 and MiXCR, TCRdb rebuilt clones from the public reads, retaining in-frame beta chains. A single entry per CDR3 protein holds the most common genes and DNA from its merged rows. This sample holds fewer than 120,000 distinct CDR3 sequences; under 90% were observed only once. Approximately 24% of the sample is held by the ten biggest clonotypes. Bulk unsorted tissue served as the source for RNA extraction, and RNA quality was assessed using a NanoDrop ND-1000 and an Agilent 2100.

The sample taken for sequencing was lung tumor tissue. These receptors were collected from a man aged 70-80 years with non-small cell lung cancer.

With regard to this clonotype: No conserved phenylalanine or tryptophan is present at the end of the CDR3, so a read error is the likely explanation. The limits of the CDR3 on the DNA are not certain, so only TCRdb's listed CDR3 is given. This chain uses TRBV11-3 with TRBJ2-3; the tabulated D call, TRBD1, remains unverified against the DNA. Germline V gene sequence: CDR1 SGHNT, CDR2 YENEEA. Both ends counted, the CDR3 spans 15 residues. CDR3 loop: CASTSREVSTDMQFS.

V and J are TRBV4-1 and TRBJ1-1; no clear D gene. Germline V gene data show CDR1 as MGHRA and CDR2 as YSYEKL. This CDR3 comprises 15 residues. V was trimmed by 4 bases and J by 3 bases, leaving 15 bases between them. The CDR3 sequence is CASSPGTVTYTEAFF. DNA of the CDR3: TGCGCCAGCAGCCCGGGAACGGTGACTTACACTGAAGCTTTCTTT.

Concerning this clonotype: Without the conserved terminal phenylalanine or tryptophan, this CDR3 likely stems from a read error. The chain couples TRBV4-2 to TRBJ2-1; no firm D call. Germline V lookup: CDR1 LGHNA, CDR2 YNFKEQ. The CDR3 contains 13 residues. The CDR3 sequence is CASTQVNNNEQFY. The CDR3 DNA sequence: TGTGCCAGCACCCAAGTGAATAACAATGAGCAGTTCTAC.

As to this clonotype: Mismatch with germline at one junction end may stem from a read error. This chain connects TRBV6-6 to TRBJ1-5; no clear D gene. Germline-derived CDR1 and CDR2 are MNHNY and SVGAGI (reference sequence). The CDR3 runs 12 residues. In DNA, the CDR3 is TGTGCGAGCAGTTGCGGGAATCAGCCCCATCATTTT. This sequence encodes CASSCGNQPHHF.

Turning to this clonotype: The junction departs from the called germline gene at one end, perhaps through a read error. V is TRBV10-3 and J is TRBJ1-2; TRBD1 might be the D (5 bases). The CDR3 length is 14 residues. Per the germline V gene, CDR1 is ENHRY and CDR2 is SYGVKD. The CDR3 region is CTISGETDFSGYTF. The CDR3 DNA reads TGTACCATCAGTGGGGAGACAGATTTCAGTGGTTACACCTTC.

As concerns this clonotype: A read error may explain this, as a much larger clone is one base away. This rearrangement joins TRBV28 to TRBJ2-7; TRBD2 is a possible D gene (6 bases). The CDR3 extends over 16 amino acids. The germline V gene has CDR1 MDHEN and CDR2 SYDVKM. Trimming left V 5 bases short and J 6 bases short, with 23 bases between. DNA for the CDR3: TGTGCCAGCAGTCGCTCTCCAGGGACTCGGGTAGCCGAGCAGTACTTC. As protein: CASSRSPGTRVAEQYF.

This clonotype has ten or more counts. The chain employs TRBV6-1 and TRBJ2-1; tentatively, D is TRBD1 (6 bases). Trimming took off 5 bases at V and 5 bases at J, with 10 bases between the two ends. This CDR3 has 13 amino acids. Per the germline V gene, CDR1 is MNHNS and CDR2 is SASEGT. As DNA, the CDR3 is TGTGCCAGCAGTAAAGGACAGAACAATGAGCAGTTCTTC. Its protein is CASSKGQNNEQFF.

Turning to this clonotype: The junction departs from germline at one end; a sequencing error may be responsible. J is TRBJ2-7 and V is TRBV10-3; the D call may be TRBD1 or TRBD2 (5 bases each). Per the germline V gene, CDR1 is ENHRY and CDR2 is SYGVKD. CDR3 length: 15 amino acids. The CDR3 coding sequence is TGTACCATCAGTGGGGGAGTCCGAGGGTTCTACGAGCAGTACTTC. Amino acids: CTISGGVRGFYEQYF.

Points on this clonotype: One end of the junction is discordant with germline, which a read error may explain. The chain joins TRBV12-3 or TRBV12-4 to TRBJ2-1; 8 bases match TRBD2. The CDR3 sequence is 15 residues long. For the CDR3, the DNA is TGTGCCAGCAGGCCCGGGCGTAGCGGGACCAATGAGCTGTTCTTC. It yields the protein CASRPGRSGTNELFF.

Comment on this clonotype: This likely comes from a read error, as the CDR3 has no conserved phenylalanine or tryptophan at its end. For the CDR3, the DNA is TGTGCCAGCAGCGGAACCGGGTCTAGCGGGAGAGCGGAGCAGTTCCTC. This translates into CASSGTGSSGRAEQFL. The chain has TRBV5-4 and TRBJ2-1, with 10 bases aligning to TRBD2. Trimming cost V 4 bases and J 10 bases; bases outside gene matches: 14. The CDR3 loop spans 16 amino acids. From germline, CDR1 is SGHNT and CDR2 YYREEE (reference sequence).

By sample share, this clonotype is medium-sized. The CDR3 DNA reads as TGCGCCAGCAGCCACTTAGCGGGAGAGACAGATACGCAGTATTTT. This codes for CASSHLAGETDTQYF. The rearrangement links TRBV4-3 to TRBJ2-3; 9 nucleotides align to TRBD2. Germline CDR1 LGHNA, CDR2 YSLEER. This CDR3 has 15 amino acids. Trimming took 3 bases from V and 3 from J; bases not matched to a gene: 4.

The chain combines TRBV4-2 with TRBJ1-4; maybe TRBD1 (5 bases). Germline CDR1 reads LGHNA; CDR2 reads YNFKEQ. V lost 3 bases and J lost 4, with 18 bases in between. The CDR3 covers 17 residues. The CDR3 DNA follows: TGTGCCAGCAGCCAGGTACCATTGGGGGTAGTTAATGAAAAACTGTTTTTT. It is translated as CASSQVPLGVVNEKLFF.

A remark on this clonotype: At one of its ends the junction is not consistent with the germline gene, which may arise from a read error. The rearrangement links TRBV28 to TRBJ2-1; D call uncertain. This CDR3 has 14 amino acids. The V gene's germline CDR1 is MDHEN and CDR2 SYDVKM. The CDR3: CASDSSWIDNKQFF. The CDR3 nucleotides read TGTGCCAGCGATAGTAGCTGGATAGACAATAAGCAGTTCTTC. Full variable domain (outside the CDR3, taken from reference TRBV28 and TRBJ2-1): DVKVTQSSRYLVKRTGEKVFLECVQDMDHENMFWYRQDPGLGLRLIYFSYDVKMKEKGDIPEGYSVSREKKERFSLILESASTNQTSMYLCASDSSWIDNKQFFGPGTRLTVL.

As concerns this clonotype: One end of the junction varies from germline; a read error may be responsible. The chain recombines TRBV20-1 with TRBJ2-7; D call uncertain. Germline V CDR1 and CDR2: DFQATT, SNEGSKA (reference sequence). The CDR3 totals 13 residues. The DNA for the CDR3 is TGCAATGCTAGATATGAAGCATCGGGCGGTTCGTACTTC. Protein sequence: CNARYEASGGSYF.

The chain uses TRBV6-1 and TRBJ2-3; 8 bases align to TRBD2. CDR1 is MNHNS and CDR2 is SASEGT in the germline V gene. The CDR3 consists of 17 residues. The CDR3 nucleotides are TGTGCGAGCGGTGGGCTAGCGGGTGGGGGGGGCACAGATACGCAGTATTTT. Residues: CASGGLAGGGGTDTQYF.

Worth noting for this clonotype: The conserved closing phenylalanine or tryptophan is absent in this CDR3, likely reflecting a read error. The chain recombines TRBV6-2 or TRBV6-3 with TRBJ2-2; D ambiguous. The V gene's germline CDR1 is MNHEY and CDR2 SVGEGT. This CDR3 comprises 16 residues. CDR3 amino acids: CASSSELTFSTGELFL. In DNA, the CDR3 is TGCGCCAGCAGTTCGGAATTGACATTTAGCACCGGGGAGCTGTTTTTA.

About this clonotype itself: The junction and the germline gene differ at one end; a read error may be behind it. The gene calls are TRBV5-4 and TRBJ2-1; 11 bases map to TRBD2. The germline CDR1 and CDR2 sequences are SGHNT and YYREEE (reference sequence). The CDR3 covers 17 residues. The CDR3 loop is CASSHGLAGYSYNEHFF. Written as DNA, the CDR3 is TGTGCCAGCAGCCACGGACTAGCGGGTTACTCCTACAATGAGCATTTCTTC.

A word on this clonotype: One junction end does not reproduce the germline sequence, and a read error may be involved. This chain joins TRBV5-6 and TRBJ1-1; weak D call: TRBD1 (5 bases). This CDR3 has 16 amino acids. Germline V gene data show CDR1 as SGHDT and CDR2 as YYEEEE. The CDR3 sequence: CANSLPGLGMNTEAFF. As DNA, the CDR3 is TGTGCCAACAGCTTGCCGGGACTGGGAATGAACACTGAAGCTTTCTTT. The whole variable domain, remainder taken from reference TRBV5-6 and TRBJ1-1, is DAGVTQSPTHLIKTRGQQVTLRCSPKSGHDTVSWYQQALGQGPQFIFQYYEEEERQRGNFPDRFSGHQFPNYSSELNVNALLLGDSALYLCANSLPGLGMNTEAFFGQGTRLTVV.

To note about this clonotype: This may come from a read error, since a much larger clone is one base off. The J gene is TRBJ1-6, the V gene TRBV7-9; 10 positions agree with TRBD1. This CDR3 spans 14 amino acids. The germline gives CDR1 SEHNR, CDR2 FQNEAQ (reference sequence). CDR3 loop: CVSSLDRGFSPLHF. The CDR3 nucleotides read TGTGTCAGCAGCTTGGACAGGGGGTTTTCACCCCTCCACTTT.

The chain couples TRBV11-2 to TRBJ2-7, with D tentatively TRBD2 (5 bases). V lost 6 bases and J lost 6, with 15 bases in between. This CDR3 spans 13 amino acids. The V gene's germline CDR1 is SGHAT and CDR2 FQNNGV. The CDR3 DNA sequence: TGTGCCAGCAGTCAATGGGCCGAGGGCGAGCAGTACTTC. Its translation is CASSQWAEGEQYF.

As regards this clonotype: Here the CDR3 omits its conserved ending phenylalanine or tryptophan, so a read error is the likely source. No DNA is shown, since the ends of the CDR3 on it are uncertain; the CDR3 is the one TCRdb lists. Here the CDR3 reads CASSLQDRNYEQYL. The V gene is TRBV4-1, the J gene TRBJ2-7; the table's D call TRBD1 went unverified against the DNA. With termini counted, the CDR3 has 14 amino acids. Germline V gene data show CDR1 as MGHRA and CDR2 as YSYEKL.